A single sample gave rise to the 10 T cell receptor beta chains below, sequenced in a study of PD-L1 blockade in urothelial cancer. The method was immunoSEQ multiplex PCR; TCRdb's version includes in-frame clones alone and lacks a portion of them. The sample records 30,000 to 35,000 clones, about 79% being singletons. Source: PBMCs, taken around atezolizumab (anti-PD-L1) treatment. These receptors were taken from a man aged 55 to 70 with urothelial cancer.

This clone turned up a few times. The V gene is TRBV14, the J gene TRBJ1-3; maybe TRBD1 (5 bases). V lost 5 bases and J 3 bases, leaving 14 bases between the germline ends. The CDR3 length is 15 residues. The germline V gene has CDR1 SGHDN and CDR2 FVKESK. CDR3 loop: CASSTGLSIGNTIYF. The CDR3 DNA follows: TGTGCCAGCAGCACGGGACTTTCTATTGGAAACACCATATATTTT.

The chain combines TRBV5-1 with TRBJ2-5; D is perhaps TRBD1 (5 bases). V lost 4 bases and J lost 2, with 12 bases in between. This CDR3 spans 14 amino acids. Per germline, CDR1 SGHRS and CDR2 YFSETQ. The CDR3 DNA is TGCGCCAGCAGCCCCGGCCGACAGCAAGAGACCCAGTACTTC. Encoded protein: CASSPGRQQETQYF.

CDR3 coding DNA: TGCGCCAGCAGCCCAGGACAGGGAGTTAATCAGCCCCAGCATTTT. Its translation is CASSPGQGVNQPQHF. V is TRBV5-1 and J is TRBJ1-5, with TRBD1 matching over 8 bases. CDR3 length: 15 amino acids. The trim removed 4 bases at V and 4 bases at J, leaving 7 bases unmatched. Germline CDR1 is SGHRS and CDR2 is YFSETQ.

This chain uses TRBV5-6 with TRBJ2-7; 10 bases fit TRBD2. Germline loops: CDR1 SGHDT, CDR2 YYEEEE. The J segment lost 0 bases and the V segment lost 1 base, leaving 4 bases of the junction unmatched. CDR3 length equals 16 residues. The CDR3 bases are TGTGCCAGCAGCTTGAGACTAGCGGGTATCTCCTACGAGCAGTACTTC. Its protein is CASSLRLAGISYEQYF.

This chain joins TRBV6-5 and TRBJ2-1; 12 bases are a match to TRBD2. This CDR3 has 14 amino acids. With V trimmed by 7 bases and J by 8 bases, 6 bases remained unmatched. Germline V gene lookup returns CDR1 MNHEY and CDR2 SVGAGI. The CDR3 spells CASNLAGGSDEQFF. The CDR3 DNA sequence: TGTGCCAGCAACCTAGCGGGAGGGTCTGATGAGCAGTTCTTC.

The table lists this clone with a few counts. The CDR3 DNA follows: TGTGCCAGCAGCTACTCCGGGACAGGCTATGGCTACACCTTC. Translated, it gives CASSYSGTGYGYTF. The gene calls are TRBV7-2 and TRBJ1-2; 8 nucleotides align to TRBD1. The CDR3 loop spans 14 amino acids. Germline-derived CDR1 and CDR2 are SGHTA and FQGNSA. V trimming: 4 bases; J trimming: 4 bases; junction bases outside the gene matches: 5. The whole variable domain, remainder taken from reference TRBV7-2 and TRBJ1-2, is GAGVSQSPSNKVTEKGKDVELRCDPISGHTALYWYRQSLGQGLEFLIYFQGNSAPDKSGLPSDRFSAERTGGSVSTLTIQRTQQEDSAVYLCASSYSGTGYGYTFGSGTRLTVV.

The V and J genes are TRBV10-1 and TRBJ2-7; the match to TRBD2 covers 9 bases. The CDR3 is 12 residues long. Per the germline V gene, CDR1 is WNHNN and CDR2 is SYGVQD (reference sequence). J was trimmed by 12 bases and V by 7 bases; bases with no gene match: 10. CDR3 DNA sequence: TGCGCCAGCACCGACTCCGGGACTAGCTGGTACTTC. Its translation is CASTDSGTSWYF.

The rearrangement links TRBV6-5 to TRBJ2-7, with a possible D match to TRBD1 (6 bases). Germline V gene lookup returns CDR1 MNHEY and CDR2 SVGAGI. Trimming took off 6 bases at V and 6 bases at J, with 18 bases between the two ends. This CDR3 comprises 14 residues. CDR3 DNA sequence: TGTGCCAGCAGGATAAAAGAAGGGGGTGGCGAGCAGTACTTC. Amino acid sequence: CASRIKEGGGEQYF.

This clone was counted between two and nine times. V gene TRBV19 combines with J gene TRBJ2-7, with TRBD1 matching 8 bases. Germline CDR1 and CDR2: LNHDA and SQIVND (reference sequence). V lost 11 bases to trimming and J lost 4 bases; unmatched junction nucleotides: 7. The CDR3 is 12 residues long. CDR3 residues: CAGGQGRYEQYF. DNA for the CDR3: TGTGCCGGAGGACAGGGTCGGTACGAGCAGTACTTC.

CDR3 region: CSVHGGPVNNEQFF. DNA for the CDR3: TGCAGCGTCCACGGGGGACCAGTCAACAATGAGCAGTTCTTC. The chain employs TRBV29-1 and TRBJ2-1, with D possibly TRBD2 on 6 matching bases. Trimming removed 6 bases at V and 5 bases at J, with 17 bases between. Germline CDR1 and CDR2: SQVTM and ANQGSEA. This CDR3 region has 14 residues.